Listed here are 26 T cell receptor beta chains from one sample, sequenced in a study of cytomegalovirus exposure and HLA in healthy donors. 60 Vbeta and 13 Jbeta primers were used in PCR. Produced via immunoSEQ multiplex PCR; TCRdb's table is partial and in-frame only. Here the sample spans approximately 170,000 clones, 70% to 90% being singletons. Material for sequencing was PBMCs. Receptors originate from a male donor in good health and CMV-seronegative.

This clone was counted a few times. This chain connects TRBV30 to TRBJ1-1; possibly TRBD1 for D (5 bases). V lost 5 bases, J lost 1 base, and 17 bases lay in between. The CDR3 sequence is 15 residues long. Germline V gene lookup returns CDR1 GTSNPN and CDR2 SVGIG (reference sequence). CDR3 region: CAWVVPRVGNTEAFF. The CDR3 nucleotides are TGTGCCTGGGTGGTCCCCAGGGTCGGGAACACTGAAGCTTTCTTT.

With regard to this clone: At the DNA level, this CDR3 is encoded by other sequences in the same sample as well. V and J are TRBV18 and TRBJ2-5; unclear D gene. This CDR3 comprises 11 residues. Germline V gene data show CDR1 as KGHSH and CDR2 as LQKENI. Trimming shortened V by 3 bases and J by 3 bases, and 2 bases separated the two germline ends. The DNA of the CDR3 is TGTGCCAGCTCACCCAAAGAGACCCAGTACTTC. Translated: CASSPKETQYF.

The rearrangement links TRBV29-1 to TRBJ1-2; TRBD1 aligns across 9 bases. The CDR3 is 15 amino acids. The junction had 11 bases not matched to a gene; V was cut back by 5 bases and J by 4 bases. Germline V CDR1 and CDR2: SQVTM, ANQGSEA. CDR3 protein: CSVPTGTGPSYGYTF. CDR3 DNA: TGCAGCGTTCCTACCGGGACAGGGCCCAGCTATGGCTACACCTTC.

The chain couples TRBV27 to TRBJ1-2; D perhaps matches TRBD1 (6 bases). V gave up 6 bases and J gave up 3 bases, with 11 bases separating them. The germline CDR1 and CDR2 sequences are MNHEY and SMNVEV (reference sequence). The CDR3 runs 13 residues. In DNA, the CDR3 is TGTGCCAGCAGGTCCACAGGGTACTATGGCTACACCTTC. Translation: CASRSTGYYGYTF.

CDR3 amino acids: CASSRTGTGANVLTF. The CDR3 DNA reads as TGTGCCAGCAGCCGGACAGGTACTGGGGCCAACGTCCTGACTTTC. The chain employs TRBV5-8 and TRBJ2-6; 7 bases fit TRBD1. Germline V gene data show CDR1 as SGHTS and CDR2 as YDEGEE. This CDR3 is 15 amino acids long. Losses at the gene ends were 4 bases for V and 2 bases for J; bases not matched to a gene: 3.

This clone was seen only once. The chain uses TRBV19 and TRBJ1-1; D unclear. The V end was cut by 2 bases, the J end by 1 base, with 8 bases between. Per germline, CDR1 LNHDA and CDR2 SQIVND (reference sequence). CDR3 length equals 14 residues. This chain's CDR3 is CASSIYNGNTEAFF. The CDR3 DNA reads TGTGCCAGTAGTATATACAATGGGAACACTGAAGCTTTCTTT.

The chain links TRBV5-4 to TRBJ1-2; D unclear. Germline CDR1 and CDR2: SGHNT and YYREEE (reference sequence). The CDR3 extends over 13 amino acids. V lost 1 base, J lost 8 bases, and 12 bases lay in between. For the CDR3, the DNA is TGTGCCAGCAGCTTGTTCTCGGAGACCGGCTACACCTTC. It yields the protein CASSLFSETGYTF.

This chain joins TRBV10-3 and TRBJ2-7; TRBD1 aligns across 8 bases. Germline V lookup: CDR1 ENHRY, CDR2 SYGVKD. This CDR3 spans 15 amino acids. Trimming removed 6 bases from V and 1 base from J; junction bases left unmatched: 8. CDR3 sequence: CAIREPRTGSYEQYF. The CDR3 nucleotides are TGTGCCATCAGGGAGCCTCGGACAGGGTCCTACGAGCAGTACTTC.

The gene calls are TRBV9 and TRBJ2-1, with 9 bases fitting TRBD2. This CDR3 contains 16 residues. Germline V lookup: CDR1 SGDLS, CDR2 YYNGEE. V lost 0 bases to trimming and J lost 3 bases; unmatched junction nucleotides: 4. The CDR3 is CASSVGGGAVYNEQFF. The CDR3 bases are TGTGCCAGCAGCGTAGGCGGGGGGGCGGTCTACAATGAGCAGTTCTTC.

This chain connects TRBV5-4 to TRBJ2-3; 9 nucleotides agree with TRBD1. This CDR3 is 15 amino acids long. CDR1 and CDR2 from the germline V gene are SGHNT and YYREEE (reference sequence). The V and J ends lost 6 bases and 2 bases, in that order; junction bases with no gene match: 7. The CDR3 DNA reads TGTGCCAGCACCCCTGGACAGGGGAACACAGATACGCAGTATTTT. Protein product: CASTPGQGNTDTQYF. Supplemented by reference TRBV5-4 and TRBJ2-3, the full variable domain reads ETGVTQSPTHLIKTRGQQVTLRCSSQSGHNTVSWYQQALGQGPQFIFQYYREEENGRGNFPPRFSGLQFPNYSSELNVNALELDDSALYLCASTPGQGNTDTQYFGPGTRLTVL.

The chain links TRBV6-1 to TRBJ2-5, with D perhaps TRBD2 (6 bases). Trimming took 4 bases from V and 1 from J, leaving 13 bases between them. The germline V gene has CDR1 MNHNS and CDR2 SASEGT. The CDR3 is made up of 15 amino acids. CDR3 sequence: CASSVQRRGQETQYF. CDR3 coding DNA: TGTGCCAGCAGTGTTCAGCGGAGGGGCCAAGAGACCCAGTACTTC.

The chain is built from TRBV28 and TRBJ2-3, with D perhaps matching TRBD1 (6 bases). The CDR3 length is 13 residues. Germline V CDR1 and CDR2: MDHEN, SYDVKM. CDR3 in amino acids: CASRGRGTDTQYF. The CDR3 nucleotides are TGTGCTTCGCGCGGCAGGGGAACAGATACGCAGTATTTT. The full variable domain, in which reference TRBV28 and TRBJ2-3 provide the parts outside the CDR3, is DVKVTQSSRYLVKRTGEKVFLECVQDMDHENMFWYRQDPGLGLRLIYFSYDVKMKEKGDIPEGYSVSREKKERFSLILESASTNQTSMYLCASRGRGTDTQYFGPGTRLTVL.

This clone appeared once. The chain joins TRBV11-2 to TRBJ2-7, with D perhaps matching TRBD2 (5 bases). Germline loops: CDR1 SGHAT, CDR2 FQNNGV. V lost 0 bases to trimming and J lost 1 base, with 10 bases between them. This CDR3 contains 15 residues. The CDR3 here is CASSLEFGDSYEQYF. The CDR3, as DNA: TGTGCCAGCAGCTTAGAGTTCGGGGATTCCTACGAGCAGTACTTC.

The rearrangement uses TRBV6-1 and TRBJ1-2, with D possibly matching TRBD1 (5 bases). Germline assignment: CDR1 MNHNS and CDR2 SASEGT. The CDR3 spans 14 residues. V was pared by 0 bases and J by 8 bases, with 13 bases between. The CDR3 bases are TGTGCCAGCAGTGAAGCGCGGGGAAGGGGAGGCTACACCTTC. It is translated as CASSEARGRGGYTF.

The chain employs TRBV6-5 and TRBJ1-6, with a tentative D call TRBD1 (5 bases). Germline values: CDR1 MNHEY, CDR2 SVGAGI. The CDR3 has 12 residues. CDR3 in DNA: TGTGCTTCCCCCCCCCAGGGCGCACCCCTCCACTTT. Amino acids: CASPPQGAPLHF.

The J gene is TRBJ2-7, the V gene TRBV9; a weak D match, TRBD2 (7 bases). There are 14 residues in the CDR3. CDR1 is SGDLS and CDR2 is YYNGEE in the germline V gene. The V gene lost 3 bases and the J gene lost 6 bases, with 16 bases spanning the gap. The CDR3 is CASSALGGDREQYF. The DNA of the CDR3 is TGTGCCAGCAGCGCGTTAGGGGGGGATCGCGAGCAGTACTTC. The variable domain in full, completed from reference TRBV9 and TRBJ2-7, reads DSGVTQTPKHLITATGQRVTLRCSPRSGDLSVYWYQQSLDQGLQFLIQYYNGEERAKGNILERFSAQQFPDLHSELNLSSLELGDSALYFCASSALGGDREQYFGPGTRLTVT.

The chain couples TRBV7-2 to TRBJ2-2; 8 bases map to TRBD2. Germline V lookup: CDR1 SGHTA, CDR2 FQGNSA. The V segment lost 2 bases and the J segment 1 base; nucleotides outside the gene matches: 6. CDR3 length: 17 residues. The CDR3 loop is CASSLNPLAGNTGELFF. In DNA, the CDR3 is TGTGCCAGCAGCTTAAATCCGCTAGCGGGGAACACCGGGGAGCTGTTTTTT.

Comment on this clone: The germline gene is not matched at one end of the junction; a read error may be the cause. The V and J genes are TRBV5-1 and TRBJ1-4; 10 nucleotides line up with TRBD1. Germline CDR1 reads SGHRS; CDR2 reads YFSETQ. This CDR3 region has 16 residues. The CDR3 spells CASSPGQGLTKEKLFF. CDR3 nucleotide sequence: TGCGCCAGCAGCCCGGGACAGGGGCTAACTAAAGAAAAACTGTTTTTT.

V is TRBV2 and J is TRBJ2-1, with 7 bases lining up with TRBD2. Germline V gives CDR1 SNHLY, CDR2 FYNNEI. There are 14 residues in the CDR3. J was trimmed by 9 bases and V by 5 bases; bases with no gene match: 10. The CDR3 loop reads CASSLAGLDPEQFF. The CDR3 bases are TGTGCCAGCAGTTTAGCGGGTCTGGACCCTGAGCAGTTCTTC.

The chain joins TRBV7-6 to TRBJ1-2; no clear D. In germline, CDR1 is SGHVS, CDR2 FNYEAQ. The CDR3 is 13 residues long. V lost 3 bases, J lost 3 bases, and 8 bases lay in between. The CDR3 loop reads CASSFGTDYGYTF. CDR3 DNA sequence: TGTGCCAGCAGCTTCGGTACAGACTATGGCTACACCTTC.

V is TRBV7-2 and J is TRBJ2-3; TRBD2 aligns across 7 bases. Germline CDR1 is SGHTA and CDR2 is FQGNSA. CDR3 length: 16 amino acids. The J segment lost 2 bases and the V segment lost 4 bases, leaving 9 bases of the junction unmatched. CDR3 residues: CASSSPTSQSTDTQYF. CDR3 in DNA: TGTGCCAGCAGCTCCCCGACTAGCCAATCCACAGATACGCAGTATTTT.

The rearrangement joins TRBV9 to TRBJ1-2, with 8 bases identical to TRBD1. The CDR3 totals 16 residues. CDR1 SGDLS and CDR2 YYNGEE come from the germline V gene. V gave up 6 bases and J gave up 4 bases; unmatched junction bases: 14. CDR3 sequence (DNA): TGTGCCAGCAAGCCGACAACAGGGGGTGAAGTCTATGGCTACACCTTC. The encoded protein is CASKPTTGGEVYGYTF.

This clone was counted between two and nine times. J is TRBJ1-4 and V is TRBV6-1; D is ambiguous. The CDR3 loop spans 12 amino acids. Germline CDR1 reads MNHNS; CDR2 reads SASEGT. Trimming shortened V by 7 bases and J by 8 bases, and 11 bases separated the two germline ends. CDR3 in amino acids: CASNPVGEKLFF. Written as DNA, the CDR3 is TGTGCCAGCAACCCGGTCGGGGAAAAACTGTTTTTT.

This chain links TRBV5-4 with TRBJ2-1, with TRBD2 matching 8 bases. The CDR3 spans 16 residues. Germline V gene sequence: CDR1 SGHNT, CDR2 YYREEE (reference sequence). V shed 4 bases, J shed 8 bases, and the junction held 14 bases outside the gene matches. CDR3 residues: CASSRLRTSQIDEQFF. In nucleotides, the CDR3 is TGTGCCAGCAGCCGATTGCGGACTAGCCAAATTGATGAGCAGTTCTTC.

This clone was seen just once. This chain uses TRBV9 with TRBJ2-5; D gene ambiguous. Germline V gene sequence: CDR1 SGDLS, CDR2 YYNGEE. V was pared by 0 bases and J by 3 bases, with 15 bases between. The CDR3 has 16 amino acids. CDR3 amino acids: CASSVALKSSEETQYF. The CDR3 DNA is TGTGCCAGCAGCGTAGCCCTTAAAAGTTCGGAAGAGACCCAGTACTTC.

The V and J genes are TRBV5-8 and TRBJ2-7; 8 bases fit TRBD2. The CDR3 totals 16 residues. Losses at the gene ends were 2 bases for V and 5 bases for J; bases not matched to a gene: 12. Germline assignment: CDR1 SGHTS and CDR2 YDEGEE. Written as DNA, the CDR3 is TGTGCCAGCAGCTTTTACCCGGGACTAGGGAACCACGAGCAGTACTTC. Translating it yields CASSFYPGLGNHEQYF.